Following are 26 T cell receptor beta chains from one sample sequenced in a study of T-cell memory formation after mild COVID-19. TCRdb re-called the 5' RACE reads with MiXCR, one entry per CDR3 protein. The table lists fewer than 150,000 distinct CDR3 sequences, approximately 17% of them singletons, with around 4.8% in the top ten. The sequenced material came from PBMCs or a T cell subset sorted from them (not recorded which). These receptors were collected from a man younger than 35 who had mild COVID-19 (a few samples of this study predate the infection). Cell type and time point are not known.

This clonotype was found a few times. This chain connects TRBV27 to TRBJ2-3, with D maybe TRBD2 (5 bases). V shed 2 bases and J shed 4 bases, with 10 bases lying between them. The CDR3 covers 14 residues. Germline CDR1 and CDR2: MNHEY and SMNVEV (reference sequence). DNA of the CDR3: TGTGCCAGCAGTTTAGCGTGGGAGTCAGATACGCAGTATTTT. Its translation: CASSLAWESDTQYF.

The chain has TRBV10-2 and TRBJ1-1, with no clear D. The CDR3 is made up of 13 amino acids. V was cut by 3 bases and J by 1 base, with 6 bases left in between. Germline V CDR1 and CDR2: WSHSY, SAAADI. The CDR3 spells CASSEFGNTEAFF. The CDR3 nucleotides read TGCGCCAGCAGTGAATTCGGGAACACTGAAGCTTTCTTT.

This clonotype was seen only a few times. The chain joins TRBV20-1 to TRBJ1-5; D remains ambiguous. The CDR3 runs 14 residues. V lost 0 bases and J lost 7, with 13 bases in between. Germline V gene data show CDR1 as DFQATT and CDR2 as SNEGSKA (reference sequence). The CDR3 sequence: CSARDGGRNQPQHF. Here the CDR3 DNA reads TGCAGTGCTAGAGATGGAGGTAGGAACCAGCCCCAGCATTTT.

This clonotype was recorded a few times. The DNA of the CDR3 is TGTGCCAGCACAGTGGTCGGGGTTTCGGGCCTACGCAATGAGCAGTTCTTC. Encoded protein: CASTVVGVSGLRNEQFF. This chain joins TRBV6-1 and TRBJ2-1; TRBD2 might be the D (5 bases). CDR1 and CDR2 from the germline V gene are MNHNS and SASEGT. The V gene lost 7 bases and the J gene lost 6 bases, with 25 bases spanning the gap. The CDR3 length is 17 residues.

In this sample, this clonotype turned up a few times. The gene calls are TRBV5-4 and TRBJ2-1, with unresolved D. The V gene's germline CDR1 is SGHNT and CDR2 YYREEE (reference sequence). Trimming shortened V by 4 bases and J by 0 bases, and 8 bases separated the two germline ends. The CDR3 length is 14 residues. CDR3 residues: CASSPHFSYNEQFF. The CDR3 DNA sequence: TGTGCCAGCAGCCCGCACTTCTCCTACAATGAGCAGTTCTTC.

This clonotype has more than one count but fewer than ten. The CDR3 DNA reads TGTGCCAGCTCACTTCTGGCAGGGACAGGGGAAGAGACCCAGTACTTC. This codes for CASSLLAGTGEETQYF. V gene TRBV18 combines with J gene TRBJ2-5; 10 nucleotides agree with TRBD1. In germline, CDR1 is KGHSH, CDR2 LQKENI. Trimming removed 4 bases from V and 3 bases from J; junction bases left unmatched: 8. The CDR3 is made up of 16 amino acids.

About this clonotype: The DNA is omitted, as the CDR3 cannot be located on it reliably, and the CDR3 follows TCRdb's listing. The chain joins TRBV20-1 to TRBJ1-4; whether TRBD1, the table's D call, matches the DNA was not checked. The CDR3 comprises 15 residues, both ends counted. Germline CDR1 and CDR2: DFQATT and SNEGSKA (reference sequence). The CDR3 sequence: CSTSPGALNEKLFFF.

The chain uses TRBV9 and TRBJ2-7; weak D call: TRBD1 (5 bases). From germline, CDR1 is SGDLS and CDR2 YYNGEE. V gave up 3 bases and J gave up 3 bases, with 10 bases separating them. This CDR3 contains 13 residues. In DNA form, the CDR3 reads TGTGCCAGCAGCGGACAGATGGGCTACGAGCAGTACTTC. Translated, it gives CASSGQMGYEQYF.

This chain links TRBV6-6 with TRBJ2-5; perhaps D is TRBD1 or TRBD2 (5 bases each). Deletions cut 2 bases from V and 0 bases from J, with 7 bases between. Germline CDR1 is MNHNY and CDR2 is SVGAGI (reference sequence). The CDR3 length is 14 residues. CDR3 amino acids: CASSYGGHQETQYF. CDR3 coding DNA: TGTGCCAGCAGTTACGGGGGTCACCAAGAGACCCAGTACTTC.

This clonotype was seen more than once but under ten times. The V call is TRBV7-8, the J call TRBJ2-2, with TRBD2 identical over 9 bases. V was clipped by 3 bases and J by 6 bases; unmatched bases: 11. The CDR3 contains 17 residues. Per the germline V gene, CDR1 is SGHVS and CDR2 is FQNEAQ. The DNA of the CDR3 is TGTGCCAGCAGCTTTCCCCCGGCTAGCGGGGCAGCCGGGGAGCTGTTTTTT. This translates into CASSFPPASGAAGELFF.

The chain couples TRBV20-1 to TRBJ1-5; 7 bases align to TRBD1. V lost 6 bases, J lost 5 bases, and 10 bases stayed unmatched. Per the germline V gene, CDR1 is DFQATT and CDR2 is SNEGSKA (reference sequence). This CDR3 is 14 amino acids long. The CDR3 spells CSARTGTLHQPQHF. CDR3 bases: TGCAGTGCAAGGACAGGAACATTGCATCAGCCCCAGCATTTT.

The chain has TRBV3-1 and TRBJ1-1, with D uncertain. This CDR3 is built from 14 residues. Trimming pared 4 bases from V and 5 bases from J, leaving 14 bases between. Germline CDR1 is LGHDT and CDR2 is YNNKEL (reference sequence). CDR3 residues: CASSPQLGGTEAFF. The CDR3 DNA is TGTGCCAGCAGCCCACAATTGGGAGGGACTGAAGCTTTCTTT. The whole variable domain, remainder taken from reference TRBV3-1 and TRBJ1-1, is DTAVSQTPKYLVTQMGNDKSIKCEQNLGHDTMYWYKQDSKKFLKIMFSYNNKELIINETVPNRFSPKSPDKAHLNLHINSLELGDSAVYFCASSPQLGGTEAFFGQGTRLTVV.

The rearrangement uses TRBV18 and TRBJ2-3; TRBD1 aligns across 8 bases. There are 16 residues in the CDR3. Looked up from germline, CDR1 is KGHSH and CDR2 is LQKENI. V was clipped by 6 bases and J by 2 bases; unmatched bases: 10. This chain's CDR3 is CASSPPGQVNTDTQYF. The CDR3, as DNA: TGTGCCAGCTCTCCCCCGGGACAGGTGAACACAGATACGCAGTATTTT.

The V gene is TRBV11-2, the J gene TRBJ2-3; TRBD2 aligns across 7 bases. V was pared by 6 bases and J by 6 bases, with 9 bases of the junction left unmatched. Germline V CDR1 and CDR2: SGHAT, FQNNGV. This CDR3 is 14 amino acids long. This CDR3 reads CASSLFSRGDTQYF. The CDR3 DNA reads as TGTGCCAGCAGTTTGTTTTCGCGGGGGGATACGCAGTATTTT.

This sequence joins TRBV12-3 or TRBV12-4 and TRBJ2-1; 7 nucleotides align to TRBD2. Trimming removed 3 bases from V and 10 bases from J; junction bases left unmatched: 9. The CDR3 contains 14 residues. CDR3 coding DNA: TGTGCCAGCAGTTTCTGGGGGGGGGTCTTGGAGCAGTTCTTC. Translated: CASSFWGGVLEQFF.

This clonotype was seen more than once but under ten times. The CDR3: CASSLARANEQFF. The CDR3 DNA follows: TGTGCCAGCAGCTTAGCCAGGGCTAATGAGCAGTTCTTC. V gene TRBV7-2 combines with J gene TRBJ2-1; D possibly corresponds to TRBD1 (5 bases). V gave up 0 bases and J gave up 7 bases, with 7 bases separating them. Looked up from germline, CDR1 is SGHTA and CDR2 is FQGNSA. The CDR3 extends over 13 amino acids.

This clonotype was seen more than once but under ten times. The chain recombines TRBV5-1 with TRBJ2-3, with 10 bases aligning to TRBD1. The length of the CDR3 is 17 residues. After removal of 4 bases from V and 1 base from J, the junction contained 9 bases not matched to a gene. Germline values: CDR1 SGHRS, CDR2 YFSETQ. The CDR3 nucleotides read TGCGCCAGCAGCAGGGACAGGGGTGTTAGGGGCACAGATACGCAGTATTTT. Translating gives CASSRDRGVRGTDTQYF.

A note on this clonotype: A read error may explain this, as a much larger clone is one base away. V is TRBV5-1 and J is TRBJ2-7; D remains unclear. This CDR3 is built from 12 residues. Per the germline V gene, CDR1 is SGHRS and CDR2 is YFSETQ. The CDR3 DNA reads TGCTCCAGCAGCTTTAGCAATGACGAGCAGTACTTC. Amino acid sequence: CSSSFSNDEQYF.

J is TRBJ1-5 and V is TRBV5-6; no firm D call. Germline CDR1 is SGHDT and CDR2 is YYEEEE. Trimming removed 1 base at V and 4 bases at J, with 3 bases between. The length of the CDR3 is 12 residues. This CDR3 reads CASSLLNQPQHF. For the CDR3, the DNA is TGTGCCAGCAGCTTGTTAAATCAGCCCCAGCATTTT.

The V call is TRBV4-1, the J call TRBJ2-2; the match to TRBD1 covers 9 bases. V shed 4 bases, J shed 9 bases, and the junction held 12 bases outside the gene matches. CDR3 length: 16 residues. CDR1 and CDR2 (germline): MGHRA, YSYEKL. Here the CDR3 reads CASSLPGQGRWRELFF. CDR3 DNA sequence: TGCGCCAGCAGCCTCCCGGGACAGGGCAGATGGAGGGAGCTGTTTTTT.

This chain connects TRBV5-8 to TRBJ2-1, with a weak D call TRBD1 (5 bases). Germline values: CDR1 SGHTS, CDR2 YDEGEE. Trimming shortened V by 0 bases and J by 11 bases, and 9 bases separated the two germline ends. This CDR3 is 12 amino acids long. The CDR3 is CASSLVRGKQFF. CDR3 bases: TGTGCCAGCAGCTTGGTAAGGGGTAAGCAGTTCTTC. The whole variable domain, filled in from reference TRBV5-8 and TRBJ2-1, reads EAGVTQSPTHLIKTRGQQATLRCSPISGHTSVYWYQQALGLGLQFLLWYDEGEERNRGNFPPRFSGRQFPNYSSELNVNALELEDSALYLCASSLVRGKQFFGPGTRLTVL.

This sequence joins TRBV5-4 and TRBJ2-5; a possible D gene is TRBD2 (6 bases). Germline CDR1 SGHNT, CDR2 YYREEE (reference sequence). CDR3 length: 13 residues. V was cut by 4 bases and J by 2 bases, with 9 bases left in between. The CDR3 sequence: CASSRLGQETQYF. The CDR3 nucleotides are TGTGCCAGCAGCCGACTAGGGCAAGAGACCCAGTACTTC.

This clonotype was seen a few times. This chain uses TRBV29-1 with TRBJ2-1; TRBD2 might be the D (6 bases). CDR1 and CDR2 (germline): SQVTM, ANQGSEA. CDR3 length: 12 amino acids. V was clipped by 5 bases and J by 2 bases, with 7 bases between them. CDR3 loop: CSVTSPYNEQFF. CDR3 sequence (DNA): TGCAGCGTTACTAGCCCCTACAATGAGCAGTTCTTC.

This chain joins TRBV7-2 and TRBJ2-2, with 10 bases lining up with TRBD1. Germline assignment: CDR1 SGHTA and CDR2 FQGNSA. The CDR3 covers 15 residues. V lost 0 bases to trimming and J lost 7 bases; unmatched junction nucleotides: 2. The CDR3 reads CASSLAGQGVGELFF. Here the CDR3 DNA reads TGTGCCAGCAGCTTAGCAGGACAGGGGGTCGGGGAGCTGTTTTTT.

This clonotype came up a few times. The chain employs TRBV25-1 and TRBJ2-1; no firm D call. The CDR3 spans 13 residues. Germline CDR1 reads MGHDK; CDR2 reads SYGVNS. The ends were cut back, 4 bases at V and 4 bases at J, with 8 bases in the middle. The CDR3 is CASSGPYYNEQFF. The CDR3 nucleotides read TGTGCCAGCAGTGGTCCATATTACAATGAGCAGTTCTTC. Together with reference TRBV25-1 and TRBJ2-1, the CDR3 gives the full variable domain: EADIYQTPRYLVIGTGKKITLECSQTMGHDKMYWYQQDPGMELHLIHYSYGVNSTEKGDLSSESTVSRIRTEHFPLTLESARPSHTSQYLCASSGPYYNEQFFGPGTRLTVL.

V usage is TRBV5-1 and J usage is TRBJ1-2; 7 bases are a match to TRBD1. The length of the CDR3 is 14 residues. J lost 6 bases, V lost 3 bases, and 8 bases had no gene match. CDR1 is SGHRS and CDR2 is YFSETQ in the germline V gene. The CDR3 bases are TGCGCCAGCAGCTCCCTCCGGACAGGAGATGGCTACACCTTC. Its protein product is CASSSLRTGDGYTF.